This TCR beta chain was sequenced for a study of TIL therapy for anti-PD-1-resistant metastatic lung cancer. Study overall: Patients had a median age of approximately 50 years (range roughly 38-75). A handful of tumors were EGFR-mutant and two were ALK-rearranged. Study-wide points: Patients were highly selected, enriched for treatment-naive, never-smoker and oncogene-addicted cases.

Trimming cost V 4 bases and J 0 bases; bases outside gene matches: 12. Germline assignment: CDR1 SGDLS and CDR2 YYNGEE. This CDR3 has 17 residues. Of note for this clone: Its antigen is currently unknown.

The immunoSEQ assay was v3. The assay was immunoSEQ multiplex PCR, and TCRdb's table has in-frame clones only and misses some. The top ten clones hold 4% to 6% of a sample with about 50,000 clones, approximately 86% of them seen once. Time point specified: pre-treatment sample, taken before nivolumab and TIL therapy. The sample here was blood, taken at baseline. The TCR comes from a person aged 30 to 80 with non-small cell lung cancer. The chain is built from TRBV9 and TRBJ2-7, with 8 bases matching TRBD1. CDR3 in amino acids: CASSIVRPGQDSYEQYF. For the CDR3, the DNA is TGTGCCAGCAGCATAGTACGGCCGGGACAGGACTCCTACGAGCAGTACTTC.